Listed below are T cell receptor beta chains from one sample, sequenced in a study of T-cell memory formation after mild COVID-19. TCRdb used MiXCR to reprocess the 5' RACE reads, holding one entry per CDR3 protein. Among 400,000 or so distinct CDR3 sequences listed, about 19% were seen once. The material sequenced was PBMCs or a T cell subset sorted from them (not recorded which). These receptors originate from an adult woman who had mild COVID-19 (a few samples of this study predate the infection). Cell type and time point are not known. CDR3s include the opening cysteine and the closing phenylalanine or tryptophan. A D gene is named only where the DNA matches it firmly. Not every row has a clone size; where given, it reads once, few, many or a size class.

abundance: .; d_gene: .; len: 15; j_gene: TRBJ2-5; v_gene: TRBV15; CDR3aa: CATSRVTPGQETQYF; CDR3nt: TGTGCCACCAGCAGAGTGACACCGGGGCAAGAGACCCAGTACTTC
abundance: few; d_gene: .; len: 16; j_gene: TRBJ1-2; v_gene: TRBV5-6; CDR3aa: CASSLFGGSSNYGYTF; CDR3nt: TGTGCCAGCAGCTTGTTCGGTGGCAGCTCCAACTATGGCTACACCTTC
abundance: .; d_gene: .; len: 13; j_gene: TRBJ2-1; v_gene: TRBV4-1; CDR3aa: CASSHLGVDEQLF; CDR3nt: TGCGCCAGCAGCCATCTAGGGGTTGATGAGCAGTTATTC
abundance: .; d_gene: .; len: 11; j_gene: TRBJ2-5; v_gene: TRBV5-1; CDR3aa: CASRLEETQYF; CDR3nt: TGCGCCAGCCGCCTAGAAGAGACCCAGTACTTC
abundance: .; d_gene: TRBD2; len: 19; j_gene: TRBJ2-1; v_gene: TRBV7-6; CDR3aa: CASSLVGGLAGGFYNEQFF; CDR3nt: TGTGCCAGCAGCTTAGTAGGTGGACTAGCGGGAGGGTTCTACAATGAGCAGTTCTTC
abundance: few; d_gene: .; len: 14; j_gene: TRBJ2-7; v_gene: TRBV25-1; CDR3aa: CASSHPGRAYEQYF; CDR3nt: TGTGCCAGCAGTCATCCGGGCAGAGCCTACGAGCAGTACTTC
abundance: few; d_gene: TRBD1; len: 11; j_gene: TRBJ2-7; v_gene: TRBV2; CDR3aa: CASSPGTGVAF; CDR3nt: TGTGCCAGCTCACCCGGGACAGGGGTTGCCTTC
abundance: few; d_gene: TRBD2; len: 18; j_gene: TRBJ2-3; v_gene: TRBV7-9; CDR3aa: CASSPSGVAETTTDTQYF; CDR3nt: TGTGCCAGCAGCCCGAGCGGGGTGGCGGAGACGACCACAGATACGCAGTATTTT
abundance: .; d_gene: TRBD1; len: 13; j_gene: TRBJ1-2; v_gene: TRBV12-3/TRBV12-4; CDR3aa: CASSPGGVYGYTF; CDR3nt: TGTGCCAGCAGCCCAGGGGGCGTCTATGGCTACACCTTC
abundance: .; d_gene: TRBD1; len: 15; j_gene: TRBJ1-2; v_gene: TRBV4-1; CDR3aa: CASSQGPGQLYGYTF; CDR3nt: TGCGCCAGCAGCCAAGGGCCGGGACAGTTATATGGCTACACCTTC
abundance: few; d_gene: .; len: 15; j_gene: TRBJ2-5; v_gene: TRBV6-5; CDR3aa: CASSYSGKPQETQYF; CDR3nt: TGTGCCAGCAGTTACTCCGGCAAGCCCCAAGAGACCCAGTACTTC
abundance: .; d_gene: .; len: 13; j_gene: TRBJ1-1; v_gene: TRBV12-3/TRBV12-4; CDR3aa: CASSSPRDREAFF; CDR3nt: TGTGCCAGCAGTTCTCCGAGGGATCGTGAAGCTTTCTTT
abundance: few; d_gene: .; len: 15; j_gene: TRBJ1-6; v_gene: TRBV15; CDR3aa: CATSRVGANNSPLHF; CDR3nt: TGTGCCACCAGCAGAGTTGGTGCCAATAATTCACCCCTCCACTTT
abundance: .; d_gene: .; len: 15; j_gene: TRBJ2-3; v_gene: TRBV24-1; CDR3aa: CATSSAENPTDTQYF; CDR3nt: TGTGCCACCAGTAGTGCAGAGAATCCTACGGATACGCAGTATTTT
abundance: few; d_gene: TRBD1; len: 14; j_gene: TRBJ2-7; v_gene: TRBV11-2; CDR3aa: CASSAGQGTYEQYF; CDR3nt: TGTGCCAGCAGCGCAGGACAGGGTACCTACGAGCAGTACTTC
abundance: few; d_gene: .; len: 12; j_gene: TRBJ2-7; v_gene: TRBV5-1; CDR3aa: CASSDGAYEQYF; CDR3nt: TGCGCCAGCTCTGACGGCGCTTACGAGCAGTACTTC
abundance: .; d_gene: TRBD1; len: 14; j_gene: TRBJ2-7; v_gene: TRBV12-3/TRBV12-4; CDR3aa: CASSPRDRGGEQYF; CDR3nt: TGTGCCAGCAGTCCCCGGGACAGGGGCGGCGAGCAGTACTTC
abundance: few; d_gene: .; len: 17; j_gene: TRBJ2-5; v_gene: TRBV5-6; CDR3aa: CASSFSVAGARLETQYF; CDR3nt: TGTGCCAGCAGTTTCAGTGTAGCCGGGGCCAGGTTAGAGACCCAGTACTTC
abundance: .; d_gene: TRBD2; len: 17; j_gene: TRBJ2-3; v_gene: TRBV4-3; CDR3aa: CASSPGSGRESTDTQYF; CDR3nt: TGCGCCAGCAGCCCCGGGAGCGGGAGGGAAAGCACAGATACGCAGTATTTT
abundance: .; d_gene: .; len: 15; j_gene: TRBJ1-2; v_gene: TRBV27; CDR3aa: CASSSGREQIHGYTF; CDR3nt: TGTGCCAGCAGTTCGGGGAGGGAACAGATTCATGGCTACACCTTC
abundance: .; d_gene: .; len: 15; j_gene: TRBJ1-2; v_gene: TRBV5-1; CDR3aa: CASSYDLWGDYGYTF; CDR3nt: TGCGCCAGCAGCTACGACCTATGGGGCGACTATGGCTACACCTTC
abundance: .; d_gene: .; len: 16; j_gene: TRBJ2-3; v_gene: TRBV21-1; CDR3aa: CASSKGLAVGTDTQYF; CDR3nt: TGTGCCAGCAGCAAAGGCCTAGCGGTGGGAACAGATACGCAGTATTTT
abundance: few; d_gene: .; len: 15; j_gene: TRBJ1-1; v_gene: TRBV5-1; CDR3aa: CASTAVGKGGTEAFF; CDR3nt: TGCGCCAGCACGGCGGTTGGGAAAGGGGGCACTGAAGCTTTCTTT
abundance: .; d_gene: TRBD1; len: 13; j_gene: TRBJ1-6; v_gene: TRBV5-1; CDR3aa: CASSGQGEWPLHF; CDR3nt: TGCGCCAGCAGCGGACAGGGAGAATGGCCCCTCCACTTT
abundance: .; d_gene: .; len: 12; j_gene: TRBJ1-2; v_gene: TRBV30; CDR3aa: CACQGPGGGYTF; CDR3nt: TGTGCCTGTCAGGGTCCGGGGGGTGGCTACACCTTC
abundance: few; d_gene: .; len: 15; j_gene: TRBJ1-1; v_gene: TRBV9; CDR3aa: CASSGSRGLNTEAFF; CDR3nt: TGTGCCAGCAGCGGATCACGGGGGCTTAACACTGAAGCTTTCTTT
abundance: .; d_gene: TRBD2; len: 16; j_gene: TRBJ2-5; v_gene: TRBV29-1; CDR3aa: CSVGRTSGSPQETQYF; CDR3nt: TGCAGCGTGGGAAGGACTAGCGGGAGCCCCCAAGAGACCCAGTACTTC
abundance: .; d_gene: .; len: 17; j_gene: TRBJ1-2; v_gene: TRBV6-4; CDR3aa: CASSDGWSRRGYYGYTF; CDR3nt: TGTGCCAGCAGTGACGGTTGGAGCAGGAGGGGCTACTATGGCTACACCTTC
abundance: .; d_gene: TRBD2; len: 17; j_gene: TRBJ2-3; v_gene: TRBV13; CDR3aa: CASSQRTSGSLTDTQYF; CDR3nt: TGTGCCAGCAGCCAGAGGACTAGCGGGAGTCTTACAGATACGCAGTATTTT
abundance: .; d_gene: .; len: 14; j_gene: TRBJ2-7; v_gene: TRBV18; CDR3aa: CASSPRHQSYEQYF; CDR3nt: TGTGCCAGCTCACCAAGACATCAGAGCTACGAGCAGTACTTC
abundance: .; d_gene: TRBD1; len: 14; j_gene: TRBJ1-2; v_gene: TRBV29-1; CDR3aa: CSVATLDRGAGYTF; CDR3nt: TGCAGCGTTGCCACACTAGACAGGGGGGCTGGCTACACCTTC
abundance: .; d_gene: TRBD1; len: 15; j_gene: TRBJ1-1; v_gene: TRBV9; CDR3aa: CASSPGAGGNTEAFF; CDR3nt: TGTGCCAGCAGCCCCGGGGCAGGGGGAAACACTGAAGCTTTCTTT
abundance: few; d_gene: TRBD2; len: 15; j_gene: TRBJ2-7; v_gene: TRBV29-1; CDR3aa: CSVGLAGGPRGEQYF; CDR3nt: TGCAGCGTTGGGTTAGCGGGAGGGCCTAGGGGCGAGCAGTACTTC
abundance: .; d_gene: TRBD2; len: 15; j_gene: TRBJ2-3; v_gene: TRBV20-1; CDR3aa: CSARGTSASTDTQYF; CDR3nt: TGCAGTGCTAGGGGGACTAGCGCTAGCACAGATACGCAGTATTTT
abundance: .; d_gene: TRBD2; len: 15; j_gene: TRBJ2-7; v_gene: TRBV7-8; CDR3aa: CASSLAASGTYEQYF; CDR3nt: TGTGCCAGCAGCTTAGCGGCTAGCGGGACCTACGAGCAGTACTTC
abundance: .; d_gene: .; len: 15; j_gene: TRBJ2-3; v_gene: TRBV29-1; CDR3aa: CSLGGGQKSPDTQYF; CDR3nt: TGCAGCCTTGGCGGGGGACAAAAGTCCCCAGATACGCAGTATTTT
abundance: few; d_gene: TRBD2; len: 16; j_gene: TRBJ2-1; v_gene: TRBV7-2; CDR3aa: CASSPQAGVGLFEQFF; CDR3nt: TGTGCCAGCAGCCCCCAAGCGGGGGTAGGGCTTTTTGAGCAGTTCTTC
abundance: .; d_gene: TRBD1; len: 16; j_gene: TRBJ1-3; v_gene: TRBV7-2; CDR3aa: CASSRRTGGRLGTIYF; CDR3nt: TGTGCCAGCAGCCGACGGACAGGGGGCCGGCTCGGCACCATATATTTT
abundance: .; d_gene: .; len: 15; j_gene: TRBJ2-5; v_gene: TRBV6-1; CDR3aa: CASSEVAGIRETQYF; CDR3nt: TGTGCCAGCAGTGAGGTAGCCGGGATTCGAGAGACCCAGTACTTC
abundance: .; d_gene: .; len: 13; j_gene: TRBJ2-2; v_gene: TRBV7-6; CDR3aa: CASSLEQTGELFF; CDR3nt: TGTGCCAGCAGCTTAGAACAGACCGGGGAGCTGTTTTTT
abundance: few; d_gene: .; len: 15; j_gene: TRBJ2-1; v_gene: TRBV7-9; CDR3aa: CASKEASGGYNEQFF; CDR3nt: TGTGCCAGCAAGGAGGCCTCCGGGGGATACAATGAGCAGTTCTTC
abundance: few; d_gene: TRBD2; len: 20; j_gene: TRBJ2-1; v_gene: TRBV7-6; CDR3aa: CASSFVAGLAGQSSYNEQFF; CDR3nt: TGTGCCAGCAGCTTCGTCGCGGGGCTAGCGGGACAGAGCTCCTACAATGAGCAGTTCTTC
abundance: few; d_gene: .; len: 16; j_gene: TRBJ1-2; v_gene: TRBV5-5; CDR3aa: CASSLATGTLNYGYTF; CDR3nt: TGTGCCAGCAGCTTGGCTACCGGGACACTGAACTATGGCTACACCTTC
abundance: few; d_gene: .; len: 17; j_gene: TRBJ1-6; v_gene: TRBV25-1; CDR3aa: CASSEFMAALGDSPLHF; CDR3nt: TGTGCCAGCAGTGAATTCATGGCCGCATTAGGGGATTCACCCCTCCACTTT
abundance: once; d_gene: .; len: 14; j_gene: TRBJ1-2; v_gene: TRBV15; CDR3aa: CATSREDIGYGYTF; CDR3nt: TGTGCCACCAGCAGAGAGGACATCGGCTATGGCTACACCTTC
abundance: .; d_gene: TRBD1; len: 11; j_gene: TRBJ1-2; v_gene: TRBV29-1; CDR3aa: CSLGTGYGYTF; CDR3nt: TGCAGTCTCGGGACAGGGTATGGCTACACCTTC
abundance: once; d_gene: .; len: 15; j_gene: TRBJ1-4; v_gene: TRBV7-9; CDR3aa: CSSSPGGAVNEKLFF; CDR3nt: TGTTCCAGCAGCCCGGGGGGGGCCGTTAATGAAAAACTGTTTTTT
abundance: few; d_gene: TRBD2; len: 17; j_gene: TRBJ2-1; v_gene: TRBV9; CDR3aa: CASSPVTSGGMYNEQFF; CDR3nt: TGTGCCAGCAGCCCGGTTACTAGCGGGGGCATGTACAATGAGCAGTTCTTC
abundance: .; d_gene: TRBD2; len: 16; j_gene: TRBJ2-1; v_gene: TRBV20-1; CDR3aa: CSALALAGPSYNEQFF; CDR3nt: TGCAGTGCTCTAGCTCTAGCGGGGCCCTCCTACAATGAGCAGTTCTTC
abundance: .; d_gene: .; len: 15; j_gene: TRBJ1-1; v_gene: TRBV5-1; CDR3aa: CASSLGVRENTEAFF; CDR3nt: TGCGCCAGCAGCTTGGGGGTACGGGAGAACACTGAAGCTTTCTTT
abundance: few; d_gene: TRBD2; len: 16; j_gene: TRBJ2-2; v_gene: TRBV5-5; CDR3aa: CASSTTSGGATGELFF; CDR3nt: TGTGCCAGCAGCACGACTAGCGGGGGGGCCACCGGGGAGCTGTTTTTT
abundance: .; d_gene: .; len: 15; j_gene: TRBJ1-1; v_gene: TRBV15; CDR3aa: CATSRARRLNTEAFF; CDR3nt: TGTGCCACCAGCAGGGCTCGGAGACTGAACACTGAAGCTTTCTTT
abundance: .; d_gene: .; len: 14; j_gene: TRBJ2-1; v_gene: TRBV10-3; CDR3aa: CAISESEREEEQFF; CDR3nt: TGTGCCATCAGTGAGTCGGAGAGGGAAGAGGAGCAGTTCTTC
abundance: .; d_gene: TRBD2; len: 14; j_gene: TRBJ2-1; v_gene: TRBV20-1; CDR3aa: CSARNSGGRFEQFF; CDR3nt: TGCAGTGCTAGAAATAGCGGGGGTCGCTTTGAGCAGTTCTTC
abundance: .; d_gene: .; len: 15; j_gene: TRBJ1-2; v_gene: TRBV9; CDR3aa: CASSMDSDSNYGYTF; CDR3nt: TGTGCCAGCAGCATGGATTCGGACAGTAACTATGGCTACACCTTC